This TCR beta chain was retrieved from a study of blood T cells in healthy people across ages. Overall study results and limits: A roughly linear age-dependent decrease characterized TCR beta diversity per million T cells. The study regarded diversity estimates from one million T cells as underestimates.

In its sample, this clonotype was seen a few times. The antigen is unknown. V lost 5 bases to trimming and J lost 0 bases; unmatched junction nucleotides: 4. The germline gives CDR1 SQVTM, CDR2 ANQGSEA. The CDR3 runs 14 residues. The authors ran a second PCR of about 6 to 12 cycles using a sample-barcoded 5' primer and a J-beta primer mix. One entry per CDR3 protein, called by TCRdb with MiXCR from the 5' RACE reads. The sample contains 1.5 million to 2 million distinct CDR3 sequences, roughly 30% of which appear only once. This TCR was recovered from a woman between 25 and 40 years old in good health. V gene TRBV29-1 combines with J gene TRBJ2-1; 7 bases line up with TRBD2. The sequencing sample was made of blood. The DNA of the CDR3 is TGCAGCGTTTTAGCGGGCTACTCCTACAATGAGCAGTTCTTC. It specifies CSVLAGYSYNEQFF.